Listed here is a single T cell receptor (beta chain). Its target is unknown. The sample is drawn from a study of T-cell memory formation after mild COVID-19. Study-wide points: In pre-infection memory, a portion of responding clones appeared, which suggested that cross-reactive memory joined. CD4+ contracting clones lay mainly in CM and EM, CD8+ ones in EMRA. A second wave expanding day 15 to 37 was CD4+-biased; contracting clones were balanced.

TCR alpha and TCR beta cDNA libraries carrying sample barcodes and UMIs were produced by 5'RACE using constant-segment primers. TCRdb re-derived calls from the 5' RACE reads in MiXCR, one entry per CDR3 protein. The sample lists 550,000 to 700,000 distinct CDR3 sequences, around 16% occurring once. This CDR3 has 15 amino acids. The V gene's germline CDR1 is SGHDT and CDR2 YYEEEE. V was shortened by 0 bases and J by 3 bases, with 12 bases between the two germline ends. The chain recombines TRBV5-6 with TRBJ2-5; possibly TRBD2 for D (5 bases). Sequencing was carried out using PBMCs or a T cell subset sorted from them (not recorded which). The TCR comes from an adult woman who had mild COVID-19 (a few samples of this study predate the infection). Cell type and time point are not known. The CDR3 sequence: CASSLAGLDEETQYF. CDR3 DNA sequence: TGTGCCAGCAGCTTGGCCGGACTGGATGAAGAGACCCAGTACTTC.